The source of this T cell receptor beta chain is a study of OX40 agonist ivuxolimab in advanced cancers. Turning to the study itself: Each patient was given ivuxolimab into a vein every 2 weeks, at 0.01 to 10 mg/kg.

The germline gives CDR1 MDHEN, CDR2 SYDVKM. The V end lost 6 bases, the J end lost 2 bases, and 15 bases lay between the germline ends. The CDR3 has 15 residues. Generated by immunoSEQ multiplex PCR, the TCRdb table keeps only in-frame clones and is missing some. The sample lists tens of thousands of clones, approximately 91% occurring once. The sequence came from an adult with an advanced solid tumor such as melanoma, head and neck, liver or kidney cancer. The sequencing used CD4+ or CD8+ T cells sorted from blood, collected in a trial of the OX40 agonist ivuxolimab. The chain links TRBV28 to TRBJ2-3, with a weak D call TRBD2 (6 bases). For the CDR3, the DNA is TGTGCCAGCAGCCCGACCCGGGACTCCACAGATACGCAGTATTTT. Translation gives CASSPTRDSTDTQYF.